The 24 T cell receptor beta chains given below trace back to one sample, sequenced in a study of T cells in Graves' hyperthyroidism and ophthalmopathy. Amplified TCR beta CDR3 regions came from RNA transcripts. In the first-round RT-PCR of the TCR CDR3, the HTBI primer set was used. From the multiplex PCR reads, TCRdb called clonotypes with MiXCR, one entry per CDR3 protein. The sample gives 250,000 to 400,000 distinct CDR3 sequences, roughly 13% of which show up once; 30% to 40% is in the top ten. The sample consisted of blood. These receptors were obtained from a woman in her thirties or forties with Graves' ophthalmopathy.

In this sample, this clonotype turned up many times. The J gene is TRBJ1-1, the V gene TRBV6-1; no clear D. This CDR3 region has 13 residues. CDR1 MNHNS and CDR2 SASEGT come from the germline V gene. V shed 6 bases and J shed 0 bases, with 8 bases lying between them. The CDR3 here is CASSWNVNTEAFF. Here the CDR3 DNA reads TGTGCCAGCAGCTGGAACGTGAACACTGAAGCTTTCTTT.

This clonotype was seen a handful of times. The chain links TRBV27 to TRBJ2-7; D gene unclear. The germline gives CDR1 MNHEY, CDR2 SMNVEV (reference sequence). This CDR3 contains 13 residues. Trimming shortened V by 5 bases and J by 7 bases, and 15 bases separated the two germline ends. The CDR3 sequence is CASSVRGRREQYF. Here the CDR3 DNA reads TGTGCCAGCAGTGTTAGAGGTAGGCGTGAGCAGTACTTC.

This clonotype showed up many times. The chain recombines TRBV6-2 or TRBV6-3 with TRBJ2-2; D might be TRBD1 or TRBD2, each matching 6 bases. Trimming stripped 6 bases from V and 8 bases from J, with 16 bases between. CDR1 and CDR2 from the germline V gene are MNHEY and SVGEGT. This CDR3 has 14 residues. Here the CDR3 reads CASSGWGAAGELFF. The DNA of the CDR3 is TGTGCCAGCAGCGGATGGGGGGCCGCGGGGGAGCTGTTTTTT.

This clonotype came up many times. The chain links TRBV20-1 to TRBJ2-7, with D maybe TRBD1 (6 bases). The CDR3 length is 13 residues. Deletions cut 4 bases from V and 2 bases from J, with 12 bases between. CDR1 is DFQATT, CDR2 SNEGSKA, per germline (reference sequence). This CDR3 reads CSATGDGAYEQYF. DNA of the CDR3: TGCAGTGCTACAGGGGACGGAGCCTACGAGCAGTACTTC.

In its sample, this clonotype was seen a few times. The chain carries TRBV20-1 and TRBJ2-1; TRBD2 aligns across 13 bases. The CDR3 sequence is 16 residues long. The junction had 4 bases not matched to a gene; V was cut back by 0 bases and J by 5 bases. From germline, CDR1 is DFQATT and CDR2 SNEGSKA (reference sequence). CDR3 sequence reads: CSARELAGGANNEQFF. CDR3 DNA: TGCAGTGCTAGAGAACTAGCGGGGGGGGCCAACAATGAGCAGTTCTTC.

The table lists this clonotype with many counts. V is TRBV7-9 and J is TRBJ1-5; TRBD1 matches 8 bases. The V gene end was trimmed by 0 bases and the J gene end by 1 base; junction bases not matched to a gene: 5. This CDR3 spans 17 amino acids. Germline-derived CDR1 and CDR2 are SEHNR and FQNEAQ (reference sequence). The CDR3: CASSLAGTGGSNQPQHF. CDR3 DNA: TGTGCCAGCAGCTTAGCGGGAACAGGGGGGAGCAATCAGCCCCAGCATTTT.

This clonotype has at least ten counts. This sequence joins TRBV11-3 and TRBJ2-5; TRBD1 matches 8 bases. The ends lost 8 bases at V and 11 bases at J; junction bases unmatched: 13. Germline assignment: CDR1 SGHNT and CDR2 YENEEA. The CDR3 runs 13 residues. The CDR3, as DNA: TGTGCCAGCGCTATGGCCCAGGGGGCTTTACAGTACTTC. It yields the protein CASAMAQGALQYF. Full variable domain (rest looked up from reference TRBV11-3 and TRBJ2-5): EAGVVQSPRYKIIEKKQPVAFWCNPISGHNTLYWYLQNLGQGPELLIRYENEEAVDDSQLPKDRFSAERLKGVDSTLKIQPAELGDSAVYLCASAMAQGALQYFGPGTRLLVL.

Ten or more counts support this clonotype. The rearrangement uses TRBV5-1 and TRBJ1-1, with a possible D match to TRBD1 (5 bases). The CDR3 is made up of 14 amino acids. Germline lookup yields CDR1 SGHRS and CDR2 YFSETQ. V was cut by 2 bases and J by 5 bases, with 13 bases left in between. CDR3 amino acids: CASSFTPWGTEAFF. The CDR3 coding sequence is TGCGCCAGCAGCTTCACCCCATGGGGGACTGAAGCTTTCTTT.

The chain joins TRBV20-1 to TRBJ1-5; weak D call: TRBD1 (6 bases). This CDR3 comprises 13 residues. CDR1 is DFQATT, CDR2 SNEGSKA, per germline (reference sequence). V was shortened by 6 bases and J by 5 bases, with 14 bases between the two germline ends. For the CDR3, the DNA is TGCAGTGCCGAGGACAGACATGATCAGCCCCAGCATTTT. Translation: CSAEDRHDQPQHF.

This clonotype was seen repeatedly, ten times or more. The rearrangement joins TRBV19 to TRBJ2-1; D possibly corresponds to TRBD1 (6 bases). The V and J ends lost 5 bases and 3 bases respectively, with 14 bases between them. Looked up from germline, CDR1 is LNHDA and CDR2 is SQIVND (reference sequence). There are 15 residues in the CDR3. The CDR3 coding sequence is TGTGCCAGTAGTGAACAGGGAATAAGCTACAATGAGCAGTTCTTC. Amino acids: CASSEQGISYNEQFF.

As regards this clonotype: Just one base apart from a much larger clone, this may be a read error. The chain recombines TRBV7-9 with TRBJ2-2; D is undetermined. The CDR3 totals 14 residues. V lost 9 bases and J lost 3, with 14 bases in between. The germline CDR1 and CDR2 sequences are SEHNR and FQNEAQ (reference sequence). CDR3 in DNA: TGTGCCAGTCCTCGCGGACCAGACACCGGGGAGCTGTTTTTT. Its translation is CASPRGPDTGELFF.

The chain is built from TRBV2 and TRBJ1-6, with D possibly matching TRBD1 (5 bases). Germline V gene sequence: CDR1 SNHLY, CDR2 FYNNEI. V dropped 7 bases and J dropped 1 base, with 17 bases sitting between them. This CDR3 comprises 17 residues. For the CDR3, the DNA is TGTGCCAGCAACAGTGCACTCGGGGGTTCCTATAATTCACCCCTCCACTTT. The encoded protein is CASNSALGGSYNSPLHF.

This clonotype was observed at least ten times. This chain links TRBV12-3 or TRBV12-4 with TRBJ2-3; D remains ambiguous. This CDR3 has 11 amino acids. V lost 10 bases to trimming and J lost 0 bases, with 5 bases between them. CDR3 loop: CATTSTDTQYF. DNA for the CDR3: TGTGCCACCACTAGCACAGATACGCAGTATTTT.

This clonotype was seen ten or more times. The V call is TRBV2, the J call TRBJ1-5; D possibly corresponds to TRBD1 (5 bases). Germline assignment: CDR1 SNHLY and CDR2 FYNNEI. The length of the CDR3 is 15 residues. V lost 5 bases to trimming and J lost 6 bases, with 17 bases between them. Here the CDR3 DNA reads TGTGCCAGCAGTCCTCCAGGGTTTCAGCTTCAGCCCCAGCATTTT. It codes for CASSPPGFQLQPQHF.

The rearrangement joins TRBV19 to TRBJ2-1; no firm D call. The V and J ends lost 4 bases and 5 bases respectively, with 15 bases between them. From germline, CDR1 is LNHDA and CDR2 SQIVND (reference sequence). The CDR3 has 15 residues. CDR3 sequence: CASSTGPGLHNEQFF. The CDR3 region has the DNA TGTGCCAGTAGTACAGGACCGGGCCTACACAATGAGCAGTTCTTC. Looking up the rest from reference TRBV19 and TRBJ2-1 gives the full variable domain: DGGITQSPKYLFRKEGQNVTLSCEQNLNHDAMYWYRQDPGQGLRLIYYSQIVNDFQKGDIAEGYSVSREKKESFPLTVTSAQKNPTAFYLCASSTGPGLHNEQFFGPGTRLTVL.

The V call is TRBV2, the J call TRBJ2-3, with D perhaps matching TRBD1 (5 bases). Germline CDR1 reads SNHLY; CDR2 reads FYNNEI. The V and J ends lost 6 bases and 5 bases respectively, with 12 bases between them. The CDR3 covers 13 residues. The CDR3 bases are TGTGCCAGCAGCAAGCAGGGAATAGATACGCAGTATTTT. Amino acids: CASSKQGIDTQYF.

This clonotype was recorded many times. The genes are TRBV6-1 and TRBJ1-5; 7 bases line up with TRBD1. V was clipped by 6 bases and J by 0 bases; unmatched bases: 14. The CDR3 has 18 residues. Per germline, CDR1 MNHNS and CDR2 SASEGT. The CDR3 region has the DNA TGTGCCAGCAGGAACCCCGGGACAGAACTTTATAGCAATCAGCCCCAGCATTTT. It specifies CASRNPGTELYSNQPQHF.

This clonotype was seen ten or more times. The chain recombines TRBV7-2 with TRBJ1-6; D not certain. CDR1 is SGHTA and CDR2 is FQGNSA in the germline V gene. Trimming took off 5 bases at V and 9 bases at J, with 11 bases between the two ends. This CDR3 comprises 13 residues. The DNA for the CDR3 is TGTGCCAGCAGCCCGCGATTCCTTTCACCCCTCCACTTT. Protein: CASSPRFLSPLHF.

This clonotype was counted only a few times. The rearrangement uses TRBV4-1 and TRBJ1-5; no firm D call. CDR1 and CDR2 (germline): MGHRA, YSYEKL. Trimming took 0 bases from V and 4 from J, leaving 7 bases between them. The CDR3 consists of 14 residues. CDR3 bases: TGCGCCAGCAGCCAAGATCCCAGAAATCAGCCCCAGCATTTT. Translated, it gives CASSQDPRNQPQHF.

On this clonotype itself: A single base separates this from a much larger clone, so it may be a read error. The chain employs TRBV27 and TRBJ2-1, with TRBD2 as a possible D gene (5 bases). CDR3 size: 14 residues. Per germline, CDR1 MNHEY and CDR2 SMNVEV (reference sequence). V lost 8 bases to trimming and J lost 8 bases, with 19 bases between them. The CDR3 coding sequence is TGTGCCAGCTCGAACTCTGCGGGTTACGATGAGCAGTTCTTC. Translation gives CASSNSAGYDEQFF.

This sequence joins TRBV28 and TRBJ1-6; D is undetermined. With 3 bases removed from V and 9 bases from J, the gap between germline ends came to 6 bases. The V gene's germline CDR1 is MDHEN and CDR2 SYDVKM. The CDR3 loop spans 12 amino acids. The CDR3 DNA is TGTGCCAGCAGTTTGGAGGGTTCACCCCTCCACTTT. It yields the protein CASSLEGSPLHF.

The chain carries TRBV11-3 and TRBJ2-1; no clear D. CDR3 length: 14 residues. Germline CDR1 reads SGHNT; CDR2 reads YENEEA. V was cut by 3 bases and J by 7 bases, with 13 bases left in between. DNA of the CDR3: TGTGCCAGCAGCTTTACCCGGATGAGGAATGAGCAGTTCTTC. Amino acid sequence: CASSFTRMRNEQFF.

The chain combines TRBV4-1 with TRBJ2-4; 14 nucleotides line up with TRBD2. CDR3 length: 20 amino acids. J lost 1 base, V lost 1 base, and 9 bases had no gene match. From germline, CDR1 is MGHRA and CDR2 YSYEKL. This chain's CDR3 is CASSQGMTSGGAFAKNIQYF. CDR3 nucleotides: TGCGCCAGCAGCCAAGGCATGACTAGCGGGGGGGCCTTTGCCAAAAACATTCAGTACTTC.

The chain links TRBV19 to TRBJ2-1; TRBD2 is a possible D gene (6 bases). CDR1 is LNHDA and CDR2 is SQIVND in the germline V gene (reference sequence). With 0 bases removed from V and 4 bases from J, the gap between germline ends came to 10 bases. The CDR3 totals 15 residues. Here the CDR3 reads CASSIDPSGYNEQFF. In DNA form, the CDR3 reads TGTGCCAGTAGTATAGATCCCAGCGGGTACAATGAGCAGTTCTTC.